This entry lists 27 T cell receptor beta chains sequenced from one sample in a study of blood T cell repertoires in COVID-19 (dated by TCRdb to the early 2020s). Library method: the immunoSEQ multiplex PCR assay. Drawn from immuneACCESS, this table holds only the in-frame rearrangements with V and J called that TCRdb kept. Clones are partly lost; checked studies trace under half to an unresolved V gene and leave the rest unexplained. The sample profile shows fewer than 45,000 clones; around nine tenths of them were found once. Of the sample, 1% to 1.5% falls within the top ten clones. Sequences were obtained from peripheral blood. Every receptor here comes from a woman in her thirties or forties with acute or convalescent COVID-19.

CDR3 in DNA: TGTGCCAGCAGTTACTCGGCTAGCGGGACCCCCTACGAGCAGTACTTC. Translating it yields CASSYSASGTPYEQYF. The chain couples TRBV6-2 or TRBV6-3 to TRBJ2-7, with TRBD2 identical over 9 bases. Losses at the gene ends were 0 bases for V and 2 bases for J; bases not matched to a gene: 5. Looked up from germline, CDR1 is MNHEY and CDR2 is SVGEGT. The CDR3 contains 16 residues.

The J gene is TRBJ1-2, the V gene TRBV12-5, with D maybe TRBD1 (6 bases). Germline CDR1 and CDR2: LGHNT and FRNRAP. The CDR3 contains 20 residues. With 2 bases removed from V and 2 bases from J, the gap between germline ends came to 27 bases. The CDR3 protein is CASGLRGGAFALGQNYGYTF. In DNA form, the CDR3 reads TGTGCTAGTGGTTTGAGGGGGGGGGCCTTTGCCCTCGGACAGAACTATGGCTACACCTTC.

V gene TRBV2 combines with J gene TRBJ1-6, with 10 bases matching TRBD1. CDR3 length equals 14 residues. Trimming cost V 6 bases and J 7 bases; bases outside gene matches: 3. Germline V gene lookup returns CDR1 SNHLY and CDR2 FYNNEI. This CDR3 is CASRTGQGNSPLHF. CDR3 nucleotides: TGTGCCAGCAGGACGGGACAGGGGAATTCACCCCTCCACTTT.

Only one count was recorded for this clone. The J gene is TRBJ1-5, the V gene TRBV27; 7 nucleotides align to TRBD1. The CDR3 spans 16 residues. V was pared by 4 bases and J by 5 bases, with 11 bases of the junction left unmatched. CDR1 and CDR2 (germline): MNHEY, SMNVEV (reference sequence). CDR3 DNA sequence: TGTGCCAGCAGTTCGTCCGGGACAGAGCTTCATCAGCCCCAGCATTTT. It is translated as CASSSSGTELHQPQHF.

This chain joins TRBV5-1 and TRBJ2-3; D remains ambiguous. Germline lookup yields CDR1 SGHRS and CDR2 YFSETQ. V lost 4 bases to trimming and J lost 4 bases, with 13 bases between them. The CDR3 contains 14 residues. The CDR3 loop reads CASSVGSSADTQYF. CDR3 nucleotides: TGCGCCAGCAGCGTAGGTAGCTCGGCAGATACGCAGTATTTT.

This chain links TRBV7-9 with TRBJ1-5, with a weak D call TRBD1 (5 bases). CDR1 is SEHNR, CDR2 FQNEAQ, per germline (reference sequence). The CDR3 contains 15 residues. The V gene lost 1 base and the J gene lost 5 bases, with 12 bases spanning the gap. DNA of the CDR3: TGTGCCAGCAGCTTAGGCCAGGGAGGTGATCAGCCCCAGCATTTT. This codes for CASSLGQGGDQPQHF.

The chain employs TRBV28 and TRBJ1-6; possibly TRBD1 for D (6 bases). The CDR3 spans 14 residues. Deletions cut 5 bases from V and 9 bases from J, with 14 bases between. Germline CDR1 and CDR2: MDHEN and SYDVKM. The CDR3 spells CASSPGQFSSPLHF. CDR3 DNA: TGTGCCAGCAGTCCCGGACAGTTCAGTTCACCCCTCCACTTT. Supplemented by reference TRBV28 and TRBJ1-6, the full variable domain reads DVKVTQSSRYLVKRTGEKVFLECVQDMDHENMFWYRQDPGLGLRLIYFSYDVKMKEKGDIPEGYSVSREKKERFSLILESASTNQTSMYLCASSPGQFSSPLHFGNGTRLTVT.

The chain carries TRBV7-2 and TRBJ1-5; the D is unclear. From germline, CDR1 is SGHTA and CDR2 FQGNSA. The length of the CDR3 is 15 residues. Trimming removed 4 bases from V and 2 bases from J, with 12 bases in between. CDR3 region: CASSSRGAGNQPQHF. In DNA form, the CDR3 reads TGTGCCAGCAGCTCTCGGGGTGCGGGCAATCAGCCCCAGCATTTT.

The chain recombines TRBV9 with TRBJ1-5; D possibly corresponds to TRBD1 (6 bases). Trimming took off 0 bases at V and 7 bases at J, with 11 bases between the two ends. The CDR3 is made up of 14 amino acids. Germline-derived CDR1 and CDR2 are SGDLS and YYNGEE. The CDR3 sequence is CASSVGSGEQPQHF. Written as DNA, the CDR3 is TGTGCCAGCAGCGTAGGTTCAGGGGAGCAGCCCCAGCATTTT.

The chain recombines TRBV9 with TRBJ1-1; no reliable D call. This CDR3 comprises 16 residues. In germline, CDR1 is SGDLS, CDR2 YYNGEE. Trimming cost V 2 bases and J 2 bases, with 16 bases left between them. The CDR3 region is CASSVGLGAGNTEAFF. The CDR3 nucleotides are TGTGCCAGCAGCGTGGGCCTGGGTGCTGGCAACACTGAAGCTTTCTTT. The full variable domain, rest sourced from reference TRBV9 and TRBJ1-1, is DSGVTQTPKHLITATGQRVTLRCSPRSGDLSVYWYQQSLDQGLQFLIQYYNGEERAKGNILERFSAQQFPDLHSELNLSSLELGDSALYFCASSVGLGAGNTEAFFGQGTRLTVV.

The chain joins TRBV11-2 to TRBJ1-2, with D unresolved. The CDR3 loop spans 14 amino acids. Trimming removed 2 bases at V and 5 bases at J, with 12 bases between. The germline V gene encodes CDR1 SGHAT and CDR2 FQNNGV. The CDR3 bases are TGTGCCAGCAGCTTACAGGTTATGAGTTATGGCTACACCTTC. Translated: CASSLQVMSYGYTF.

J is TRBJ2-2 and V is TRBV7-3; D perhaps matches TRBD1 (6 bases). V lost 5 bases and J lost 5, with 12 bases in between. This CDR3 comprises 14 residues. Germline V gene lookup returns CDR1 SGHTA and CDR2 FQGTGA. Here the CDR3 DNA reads TGTGCCAGCAGCAGATCCAGGGGAACCGGGGAGCTGTTTTTT. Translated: CASSRSRGTGELFF.

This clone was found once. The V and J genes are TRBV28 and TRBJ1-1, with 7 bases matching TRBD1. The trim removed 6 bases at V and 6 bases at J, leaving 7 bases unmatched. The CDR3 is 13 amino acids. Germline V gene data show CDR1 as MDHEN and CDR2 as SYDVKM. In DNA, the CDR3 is TGTGCCAGCAGCCTATCAGGGGGAGCTGAAGCTTTCTTT. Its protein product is CASSLSGGAEAFF.

The CDR3 reads CSASMTSGSSADTQYF. The CDR3 bases are TGCAGTGCTAGTATGACTAGCGGGAGTAGCGCAGATACGCAGTATTTT. The chain recombines TRBV20-1 with TRBJ2-3; TRBD2 matches 12 bases. CDR1 and CDR2 from the germline V gene are DFQATT and SNEGSKA (reference sequence). V gave up 3 bases and J gave up 4 bases; unmatched junction bases: 8. This CDR3 spans 16 amino acids.

The CDR3 DNA follows: TGTGCCAGTGGGCAAGGTTCCTACGAGCAGTACTTC. Its translation is CASGQGSYEQYF. The V gene is TRBV19, the J gene TRBJ2-7; D is undetermined. Germline CDR1 LNHDA, CDR2 SQIVND (reference sequence). Between the trimmed V and J ends, which lost 8 bases and 1 base, there was a span of 9 bases. CDR3 length equals 12 residues. Based on the CDR3 plus reference TRBV19 and TRBJ2-7, the full variable domain is DGGITQSPKYLFRKEGQNVTLSCEQNLNHDAMYWYRQDPGQGLRLIYYSQIVNDFQKGDIAEGYSVSREKKESFPLTVTSAQKNPTAFYLCASGQGSYEQYFGPGTRLTVT.

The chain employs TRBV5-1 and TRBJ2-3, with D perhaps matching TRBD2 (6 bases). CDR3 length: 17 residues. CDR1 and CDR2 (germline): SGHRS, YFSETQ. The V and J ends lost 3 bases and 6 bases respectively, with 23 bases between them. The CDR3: CASSSQADGTGVDTQYF. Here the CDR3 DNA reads TGCGCCAGCAGCTCCCAAGCGGACGGGACGGGGGTGGATACGCAGTATTTT.

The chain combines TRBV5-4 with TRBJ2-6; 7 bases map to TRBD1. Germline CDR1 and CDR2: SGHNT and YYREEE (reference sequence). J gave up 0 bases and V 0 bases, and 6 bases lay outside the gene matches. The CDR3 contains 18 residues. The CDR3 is CASSLGDRPNSGANVLTF. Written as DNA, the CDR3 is TGTGCCAGCAGCTTGGGGGACAGACCCAACTCTGGGGCCAACGTCCTGACTTTC.

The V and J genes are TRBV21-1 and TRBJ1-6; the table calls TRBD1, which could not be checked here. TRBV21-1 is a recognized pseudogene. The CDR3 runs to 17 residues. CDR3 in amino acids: CASSNRDRDYLNSPLHF. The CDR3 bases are TGTGCCAGCAGCAACCGGGACAGGGATTATCTAAATTCACCCCTCCACTTT.

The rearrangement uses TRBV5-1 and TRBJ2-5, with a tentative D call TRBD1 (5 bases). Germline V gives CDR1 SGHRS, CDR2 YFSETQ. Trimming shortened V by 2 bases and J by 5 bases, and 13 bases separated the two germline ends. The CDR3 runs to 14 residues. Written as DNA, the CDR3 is TGCGCCAGCAGCTTCTCGACAGATCAGGAGACCCAGTACTTC. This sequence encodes CASSFSTDQETQYF.

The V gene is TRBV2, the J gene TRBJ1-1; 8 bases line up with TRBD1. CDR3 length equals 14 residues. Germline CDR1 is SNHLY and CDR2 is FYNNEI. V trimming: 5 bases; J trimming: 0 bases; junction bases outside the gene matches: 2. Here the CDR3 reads CASSLDRVNTEAFF. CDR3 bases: TGTGCCAGCAGTCTGGACAGGGTGAACACTGAAGCTTTCTTT.

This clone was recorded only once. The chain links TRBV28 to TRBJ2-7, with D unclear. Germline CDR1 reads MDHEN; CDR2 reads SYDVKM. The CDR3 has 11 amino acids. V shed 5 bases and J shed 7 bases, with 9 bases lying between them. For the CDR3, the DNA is TGTGCCAGCAGTGAAACTTGGGAGCAGTACTTC. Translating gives CASSETWEQYF.

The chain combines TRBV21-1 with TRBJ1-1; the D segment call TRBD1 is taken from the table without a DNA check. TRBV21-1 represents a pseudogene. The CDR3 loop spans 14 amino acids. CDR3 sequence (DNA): TGTGCCAGCTTGAGGGGGCAGGGTAAATGTGAAGCTTTCTTT. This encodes CASLRGQGKCEAFF.

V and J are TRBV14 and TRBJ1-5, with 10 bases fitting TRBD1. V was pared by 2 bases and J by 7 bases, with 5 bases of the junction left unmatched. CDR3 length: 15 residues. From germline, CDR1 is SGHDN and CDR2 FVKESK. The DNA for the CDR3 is TGTGCCAGCAGCCAACGAGGACAGGGGGTACAGCCCCAGCATTTT. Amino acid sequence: CASSQRGQGVQPQHF. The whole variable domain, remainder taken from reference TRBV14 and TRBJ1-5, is EAGVTQFPSHSVIEKGQTVTLRCDPISGHDNLYWYRRVMGKEIKFLLHFVKESKQDESGMPNNRFLAERTGGTYSTLKVQPAELEDSGVYFCASSQRGQGVQPQHFGDGTRLSIL.

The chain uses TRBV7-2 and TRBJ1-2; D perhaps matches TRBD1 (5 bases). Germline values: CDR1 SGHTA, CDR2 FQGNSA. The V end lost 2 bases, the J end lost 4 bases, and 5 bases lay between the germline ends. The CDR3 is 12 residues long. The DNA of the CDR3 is TGTGCCAGCAGCTTAAGGGGCTATGGCTACACCTTC. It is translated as CASSLRGYGYTF.

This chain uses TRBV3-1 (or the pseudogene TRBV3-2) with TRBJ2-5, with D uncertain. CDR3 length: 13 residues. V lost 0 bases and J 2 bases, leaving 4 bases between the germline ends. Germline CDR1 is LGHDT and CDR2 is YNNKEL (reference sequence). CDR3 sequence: CASSQERQETQYF. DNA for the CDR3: TGTGCCAGCAGCCAAGAGAGACAAGAGACCCAGTACTTC.

The CDR3 loop reads CASSALNPLTPANYGYTF. In nucleotides, the CDR3 is TGTGCCAGCAGCGCCCTTAACCCCCTTACCCCAGCTAACTATGGCTACACCTTC. V is TRBV7-9 and J is TRBJ1-2; no definite D call. Germline loops: CDR1 SEHNR, CDR2 FQNEAQ (reference sequence). The V gene lost 5 bases and the J gene lost 0 bases, with 22 bases spanning the gap. The CDR3 runs to 18 residues.

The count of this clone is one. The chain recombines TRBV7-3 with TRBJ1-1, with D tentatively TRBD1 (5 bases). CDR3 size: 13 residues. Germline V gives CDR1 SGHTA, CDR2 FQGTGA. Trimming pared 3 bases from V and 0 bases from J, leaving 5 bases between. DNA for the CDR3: TGTGCCAGCAGCTTGACAGTGAACACTGAAGCTTTCTTT. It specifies CASSLTVNTEAFF.